Sequencing of this TCR beta chain was carried out in a study of human T cells and chemical hapten exposure. Study details: Per-sample TCR yield variation was attributed mainly to small pooled library volume differences.

Individual cDNA molecules (in the library) carried attached unique molecular identifiers. A single record per CDR3 protein comes from TCRdb applying MiXCR to the RACE reads. The repertoire holds about 400,000 distinct CDR3 sequences, about 6% seen once, with under 7% in the top ten. V was clipped by 5 bases and J by 1 base, with 12 bases between them. Germline V CDR1 and CDR2: MNHEY, SVGAGI. The CDR3 loop spans 15 amino acids. Notes on the study in general: Significantly more large CDR3 similarity clusters were formed by expanded TCRs than by controls.

In its sample, this clonotype was seen many times. Its target is not known. Noted time point: patch test 2, 6 weeks after DPC sensitization. This sample's treatment: therapeutic diphenylcyclopropenone sensitization with weekly scalp DPC. Donation of samples came from alopecia patients who were 18 to 70 years old and suitable for DPC. This specimen consisted of whole blood, obtained in connection with sensitization to the hapten diphenylcyclopropenone (DPC). The origin of this receptor is a woman between 18 and 29 years old with alopecia areata. Some clones in this sample may be carry-over from other donors' samples. The chain links TRBV6-5 to TRBJ2-1; tentatively, D is TRBD2 (6 bases). The CDR3 sequence is CASSRRRGSYNEQFF. DNA of the CDR3: TGTGCCAGCAGTCGGCGGAGGGGATCCTACAATGAGCAGTTCTTC.